The rows below give T cell receptor beta chains drawn from one sample of a study of Graves' ophthalmopathy and Graves' hyperthyroidism. From the multiplex PCR reads, TCRdb called clonotypes with MiXCR, one entry per CDR3 protein. The table has 150,000 to 200,000 distinct CDR3 sequences, around two fifths seen once. Input material: peripheral blood. The receptor set was obtained from a woman aged 40 to 55 with Graves' ophthalmopathy. Both conserved end residues are part of each CDR3.

V gene,CDR3 protein
TRBV15,CATSREAGPYEQYF
TRBV9,CASSVDNYGYTF
TRBV2,CASRASTSTTNEKLFF
TRBV6-1,CASSFTGDPQYF
TRBV6-5,CASSYSGQGLETQYF
TRBV7-6,CASRPNRRVGGETQYF
TRBV6-2/TRBV6-3,CASSRFSGGPSEYF
TRBV6-2/TRBV6-3,CASSYDGRTRANTEAFF
TRBV30,CAWSPDSYEAFF
TRBV6-2/TRBV6-3,CASYDFTEAFF
TRBV28,CASSFGRGPRQETQYF
TRBV6-5,CASSADSLYGYTF
TRBV2,CASSLRDLYEQYF
TRBV30,CAWSPLDAEAFF
TRBV5-1,CASSSGTGKTYEQYF